The clone carrying this T cell receptor beta chain showed up many times. The antigen is not known. These data belong to a study of neurological immune-mediated disorders. The CDR3 has 13 amino acids. From germline, CDR1 is DFQATT and CDR2 SNEGSKA (reference sequence). Trimming cost V 6 bases and J 2 bases, with 13 bases left between them. In every sequencing run, more than 170 million TCR-beta sequences were generated from 15-18 subjects. Via MiXCR, TCRdb re-called the 5' RACE reads, giving one row per CDR3 protein. This sample has around 76,000 distinct CDR3 sequences; about 9.4% occur once, and the top ten carry approximately 9.6%. Time point given: longitudinal time-point 1 (baseline). Study-level points and caveats: Whereas HTLV-1-associated myelopathy showed the most TCR clonal expansion, multiple sclerosis showed the least, with levels below those of healthy controls. None of the CDR3 amino acid sequences in expanded clones turned up in more than one subject, which points to private repertoires in all groups.

The V call is TRBV20-1, the J call TRBJ1-2; a weak D match, TRBD1 (6 bases). The sample was PBMCs. The clonotype comes from a man aged 25-45 years in good health. The chain's CDR3 is CSAVKTGNYGYTF. CDR3 nucleotide sequence: TGCAGTGCCGTTAAGACAGGAAACTATGGCTACACCTTC.